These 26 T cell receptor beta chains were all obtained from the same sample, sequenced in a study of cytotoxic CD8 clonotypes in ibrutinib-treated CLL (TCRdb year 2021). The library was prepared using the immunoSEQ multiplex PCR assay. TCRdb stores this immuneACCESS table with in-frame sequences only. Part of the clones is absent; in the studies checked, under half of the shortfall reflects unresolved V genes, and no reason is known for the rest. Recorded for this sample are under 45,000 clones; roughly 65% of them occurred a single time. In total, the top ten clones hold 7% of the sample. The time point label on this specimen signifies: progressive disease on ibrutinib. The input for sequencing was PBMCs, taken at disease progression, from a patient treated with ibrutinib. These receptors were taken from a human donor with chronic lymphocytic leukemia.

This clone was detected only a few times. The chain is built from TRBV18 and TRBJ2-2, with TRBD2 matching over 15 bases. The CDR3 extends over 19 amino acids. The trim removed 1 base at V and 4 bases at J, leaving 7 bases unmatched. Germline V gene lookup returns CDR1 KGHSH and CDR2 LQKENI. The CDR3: CASSPLMGLAGGATGELFF. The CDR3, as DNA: TGTGCCAGCTCACCACTAATGGGACTAGCGGGAGGAGCCACCGGGGAGCTGTTTTTT.

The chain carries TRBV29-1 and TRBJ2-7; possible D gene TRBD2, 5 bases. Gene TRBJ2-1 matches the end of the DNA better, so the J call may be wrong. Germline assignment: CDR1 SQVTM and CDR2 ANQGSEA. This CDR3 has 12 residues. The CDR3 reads CSVEVGGSEQFF. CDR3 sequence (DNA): TGCAGCGTTGAAGTAGGAGGTAGCGAGCAGTTCTTC.

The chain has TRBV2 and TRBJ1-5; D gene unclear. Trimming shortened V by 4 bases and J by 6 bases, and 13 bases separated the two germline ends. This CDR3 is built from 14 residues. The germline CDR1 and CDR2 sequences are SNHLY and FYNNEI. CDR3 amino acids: CASSGLSSIQPQHF. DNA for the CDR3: TGTGCCAGCAGTGGCCTATCCTCCATTCAGCCCCAGCATTTT. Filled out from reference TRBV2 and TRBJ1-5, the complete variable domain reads EPEVTQTPSHQVTQMGQEVILRCVPISNHLYFYWYRQILGQKVEFLVSFYNNEISEKSEIFDDQFSVERPDGSNFTLKIRSTKLEDSAMYFCASSGLSSIQPQHFGDGTRLSIL.

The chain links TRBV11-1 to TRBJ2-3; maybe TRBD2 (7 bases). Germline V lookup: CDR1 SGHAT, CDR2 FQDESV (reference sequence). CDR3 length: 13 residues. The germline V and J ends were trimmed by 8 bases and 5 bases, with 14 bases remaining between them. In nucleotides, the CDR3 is TGTGCCAGCGCATGGGGGGGCTTAGATACGCAGTATTTT. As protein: CASAWGGLDTQYF.

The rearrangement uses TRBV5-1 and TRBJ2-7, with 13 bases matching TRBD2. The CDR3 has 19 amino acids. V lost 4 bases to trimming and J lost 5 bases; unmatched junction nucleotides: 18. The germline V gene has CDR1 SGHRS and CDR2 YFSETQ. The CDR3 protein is CASSHSGTSGIPTGNEQYF. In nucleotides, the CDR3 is TGCGCCAGCAGCCACTCGGGGACTAGCGGGATACCTACGGGGAACGAGCAGTACTTC.

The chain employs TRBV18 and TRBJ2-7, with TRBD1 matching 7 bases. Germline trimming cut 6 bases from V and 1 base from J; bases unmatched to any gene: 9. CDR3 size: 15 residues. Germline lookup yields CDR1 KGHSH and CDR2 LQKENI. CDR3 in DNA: TGTGCCAGCTCGCCGGGACAGTCCTCTTCCTACGAGCAGTACTTC. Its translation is CASSPGQSSSYEQYF.

CDR3 nucleotides: TGTGCCAGCAGCACCCAAACAGGGTACACCTTC. It translates to CASSTQTGYTF. The chain joins TRBV9 to TRBJ1-2; maybe TRBD1 (6 bases). Trimming removed 4 bases at V and 11 bases at J, with 12 bases between. The CDR3 consists of 11 residues. Germline V gene data show CDR1 as SGDLS and CDR2 as YYNGEE.

CDR3 sequence: CASSPPGETQYF. The CDR3, as DNA: TGCGCCAGCAGCCCTCCGGGAGAGACCCAGTACTTC. The rearrangement links TRBV5-1 to TRBJ2-5; no firm D call. Trimming removed 4 bases at V and 4 bases at J, with 8 bases between. Germline CDR1 is SGHRS and CDR2 is YFSETQ. This CDR3 spans 12 amino acids.

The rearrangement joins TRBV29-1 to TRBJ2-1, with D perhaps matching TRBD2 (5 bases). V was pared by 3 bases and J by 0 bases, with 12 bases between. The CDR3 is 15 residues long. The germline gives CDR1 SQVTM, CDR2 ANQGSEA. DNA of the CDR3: TGCAGCGTTGACGCGGGCAGATCCTCCTACAATGAGCAGTTCTTC. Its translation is CSVDAGRSSYNEQFF.

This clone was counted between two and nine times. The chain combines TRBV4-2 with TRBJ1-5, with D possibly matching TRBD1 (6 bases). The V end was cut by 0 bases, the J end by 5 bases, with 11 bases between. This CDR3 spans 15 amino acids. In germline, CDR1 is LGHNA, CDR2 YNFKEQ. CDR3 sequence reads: CASSQDVGGHQPQHF. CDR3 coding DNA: TGTGCCAGCAGCCAAGATGTAGGGGGGCATCAGCCCCAGCATTTT.

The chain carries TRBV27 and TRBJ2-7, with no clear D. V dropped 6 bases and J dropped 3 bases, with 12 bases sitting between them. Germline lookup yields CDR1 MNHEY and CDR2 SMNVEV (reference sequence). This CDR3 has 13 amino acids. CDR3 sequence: CASSREGYYEQYF. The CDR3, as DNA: TGTGCCAGCAGCAGAGAAGGGTACTACGAGCAGTACTTC.

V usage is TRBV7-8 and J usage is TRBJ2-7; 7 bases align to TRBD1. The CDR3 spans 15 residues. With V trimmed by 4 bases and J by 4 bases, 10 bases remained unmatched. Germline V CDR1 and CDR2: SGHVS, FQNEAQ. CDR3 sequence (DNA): TGTGCCAGCAGCTGGGAACCGGGCAGGGGGTACGAGCAGTACTTC. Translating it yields CASSWEPGRGYEQYF. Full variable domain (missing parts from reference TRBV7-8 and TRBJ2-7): GAGVSQSPRYKVAKRGQDVALRCDPISGHVSLFWYQQALGQGPEFLTYFQNEAQLDKSGLPSDRFFAERPEGSVSTLKIQRTQQEDSAVYLCASSWEPGRGYEQYFGPGTRLTVT.

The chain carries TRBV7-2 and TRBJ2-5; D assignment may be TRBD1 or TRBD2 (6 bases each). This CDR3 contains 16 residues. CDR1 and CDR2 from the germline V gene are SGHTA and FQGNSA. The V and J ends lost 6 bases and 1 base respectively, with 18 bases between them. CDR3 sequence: CASRGGSGTVQETQYF. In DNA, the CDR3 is TGTGCCAGCAGGGGGGGCTCTGGCACAGTCCAAGAGACCCAGTACTTC. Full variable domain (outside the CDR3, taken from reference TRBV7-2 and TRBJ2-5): GAGVSQSPSNKVTEKGKDVELRCDPISGHTALYWYRQSLGQGLEFLIYFQGNSAPDKSGLPSDRFSAERTGGSVSTLTIQRTQQEDSAVYLCASRGGSGTVQETQYFGPGTRLLVL.

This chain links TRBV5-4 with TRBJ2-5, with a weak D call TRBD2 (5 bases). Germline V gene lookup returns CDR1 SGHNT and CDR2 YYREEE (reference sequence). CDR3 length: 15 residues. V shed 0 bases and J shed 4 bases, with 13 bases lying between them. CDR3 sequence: CASSLVRESGETQYF. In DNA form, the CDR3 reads TGTGCCAGCAGCTTGGTTAGGGAGTCGGGAGAGACCCAGTACTTC.

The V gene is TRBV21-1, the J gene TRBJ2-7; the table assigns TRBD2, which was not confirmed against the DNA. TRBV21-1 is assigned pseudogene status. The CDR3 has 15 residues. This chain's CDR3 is CASSRLSGDRYEQYF. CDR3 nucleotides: TGTGCCAGCAGCAGGCTTAGCGGGGACCGCTACGAGCAGTACTTC.

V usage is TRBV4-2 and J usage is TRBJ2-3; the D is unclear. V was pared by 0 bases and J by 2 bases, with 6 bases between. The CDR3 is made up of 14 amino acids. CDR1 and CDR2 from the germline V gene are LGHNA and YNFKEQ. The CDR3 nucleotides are TGTGCCAGCAGCCAAGACCCGATCACAGATACGCAGTATTTT. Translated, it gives CASSQDPITDTQYF.

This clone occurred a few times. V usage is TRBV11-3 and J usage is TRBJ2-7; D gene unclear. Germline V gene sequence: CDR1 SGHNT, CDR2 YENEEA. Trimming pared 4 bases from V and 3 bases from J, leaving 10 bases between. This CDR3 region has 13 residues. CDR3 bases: TGTGCCAGCAGCTCTTTATGGGGCTACGAGCAGTACTTC. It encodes CASSSLWGYEQYF.

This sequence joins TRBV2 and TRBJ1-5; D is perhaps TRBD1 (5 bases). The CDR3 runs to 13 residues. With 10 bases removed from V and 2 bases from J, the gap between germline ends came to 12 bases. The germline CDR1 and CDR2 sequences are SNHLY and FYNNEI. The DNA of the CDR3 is TGTGCCATCCGGGGGTTTGGCAATCAGCCCCAGCATTTT. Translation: CAIRGFGNQPQHF.

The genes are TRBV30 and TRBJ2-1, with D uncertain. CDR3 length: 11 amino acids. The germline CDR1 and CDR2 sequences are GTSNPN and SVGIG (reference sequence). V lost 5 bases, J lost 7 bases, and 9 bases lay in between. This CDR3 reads CAWLSGNEQFF. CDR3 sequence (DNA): TGTGCCTGGTTATCTGGGAATGAGCAGTTCTTC.

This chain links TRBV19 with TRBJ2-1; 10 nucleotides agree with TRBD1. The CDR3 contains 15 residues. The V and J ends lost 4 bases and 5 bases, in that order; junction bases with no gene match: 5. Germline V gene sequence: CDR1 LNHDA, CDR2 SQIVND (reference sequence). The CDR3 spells CASSRTGTGDNEQFF. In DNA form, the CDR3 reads TGTGCCAGTAGTAGAACCGGGACAGGGGACAATGAGCAGTTCTTC.

The CDR3 DNA is TGTGCCAGTAGTCTACTGACAGGGATCAGCAACGAGCAGTACTTC. This translates into CASSLLTGISNEQYF. V and J are TRBV19 and TRBJ2-7, with TRBD1 identical over 7 bases. In germline, CDR1 is LNHDA, CDR2 SQIVND (reference sequence). This CDR3 contains 15 residues. The V and J ends lost 5 bases and 5 bases, in that order; junction bases with no gene match: 12.

Here the CDR3 DNA reads TGCAGCGCCGTTCCGCGGGCCGCTGGGTTCACAGATACGCAGTATTTT. Translated: CSAVPRAAGFTDTQYF. The chain joins TRBV29-1 to TRBJ2-3; D perhaps matches TRBD2 (5 bases). CDR1 is SQVTM, CDR2 ANQGSEA, per germline. V lost 7 bases and J 2 bases, leaving 22 bases between the germline ends. The CDR3 length is 16 residues.

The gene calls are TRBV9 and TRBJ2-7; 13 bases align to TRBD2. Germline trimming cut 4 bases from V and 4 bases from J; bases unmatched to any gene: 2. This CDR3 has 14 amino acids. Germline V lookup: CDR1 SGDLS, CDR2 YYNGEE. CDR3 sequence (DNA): TGTGCCAGCAGCACTAGCGGGAGGGGGTACGAGCAGTACTTC. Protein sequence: CASSTSGRGYEQYF.

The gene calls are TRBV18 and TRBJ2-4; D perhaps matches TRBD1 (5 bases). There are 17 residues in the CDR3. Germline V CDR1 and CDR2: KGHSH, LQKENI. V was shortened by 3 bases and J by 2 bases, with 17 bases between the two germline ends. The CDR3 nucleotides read TGTGCCAGCTCACCGACATCGTTGGGGCATCCCAAAAACATTCAGTACTTC. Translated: CASSPTSLGHPKNIQYF.

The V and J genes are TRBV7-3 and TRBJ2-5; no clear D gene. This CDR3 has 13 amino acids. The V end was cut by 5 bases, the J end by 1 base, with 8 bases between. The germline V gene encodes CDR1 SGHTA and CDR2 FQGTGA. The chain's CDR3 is CASSRTIQETQYF. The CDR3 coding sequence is TGTGCCAGCAGCCGTACGATCCAAGAGACCCAGTACTTC.

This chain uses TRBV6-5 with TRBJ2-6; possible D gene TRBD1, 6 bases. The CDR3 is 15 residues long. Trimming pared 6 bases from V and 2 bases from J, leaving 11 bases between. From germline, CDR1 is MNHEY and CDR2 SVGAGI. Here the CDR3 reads CASRGSGAGANVLTF. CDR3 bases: TGTGCCAGCAGAGGTTCAGGGGCTGGGGCCAACGTCCTGACTTTC.